The 14 T cell receptor beta chains below come from one sample, sequenced in a study of OX40 agonist ivuxolimab in advanced cancers. Only in-frame clones appear in the TCRdb table, and some are missing; sequencing was by immunoSEQ multiplex PCR. The table has about 15,000 clones, approximately 84% seen once. Specimen: CD4+ or CD8+ T cells sorted from blood, collected in a trial of the OX40 agonist ivuxolimab. The source of these receptors is an adult with an advanced solid tumor such as melanoma, head and neck, liver or kidney cancer.

The V and J genes are TRBV4-3 and TRBJ1-5; D remains ambiguous. Trimming stripped 4 bases from V and 3 bases from J, with 10 bases between. Germline CDR1 LGHNA, CDR2 YSLEER. This CDR3 contains 14 residues. CDR3: CASSLGPNNQPQHF. CDR3 sequence (DNA): TGCGCCAGCAGCCTAGGACCCAACAATCAGCCCCAGCATTTT.

The J gene is TRBJ2-3, the V gene TRBV7-2; 8 bases fit TRBD1. Germline CDR1 reads SGHTA; CDR2 reads FQGNSA. This CDR3 is 15 amino acids long. V dropped 5 bases and J dropped 5; count of bases not matched to a gene: 9. The CDR3 nucleotides read TGTGCCAGCAGCGGCCGGGTCAGGGGGCAAGATACGCAGTATTTT. Its translation is CASSGRVRGQDTQYF.

The chain uses TRBV2 and TRBJ2-1; TRBD1 might be the D (6 bases). Per germline, CDR1 SNHLY and CDR2 FYNNEI. This CDR3 region has 15 residues. V was trimmed by 4 bases and J by 4 bases, leaving 14 bases between them. This chain's CDR3 is CASSAVTGPYNEQFF. CDR3 sequence (DNA): TGTGCCAGCAGTGCCGTAACAGGGCCATACAATGAGCAGTTCTTC.

CDR3 in DNA: TGTGTAAGCGCGGGGGGACATACCGGGGAGCTGTTTTTT. Translated, it gives CVSAGGHTGELFF. The V call is TRBV19, the J call TRBJ2-2; 8 bases align to TRBD2. There are 13 residues in the CDR3. Germline values: CDR1 LNHDA, CDR2 SQIVND (reference sequence).

The chain uses TRBV7-8 and TRBJ2-1; TRBD2 agrees at 11 bases. The CDR3 sequence is 17 residues long. Germline CDR1 reads SGHVS; CDR2 reads FQNEAQ. The V and J ends lost 5 bases and 2 bases, in that order; junction bases with no gene match: 8. The DNA for the CDR3 is TGTGCCAGCAGCCAATCGACTAGCGGGGATGCCTACAATGAGCAGTTCTTC. Protein sequence: CASSQSTSGDAYNEQFF.

This chain links TRBV13 with TRBJ1-1; D perhaps matches TRBD1 (6 bases). V lost 5 bases and J lost 0, with 10 bases in between. The germline CDR1 and CDR2 sequences are PRHDT and FYEKMQ (reference sequence). This CDR3 spans 14 amino acids. This chain's CDR3 is CASSGRGVNTEAFF. In DNA form, the CDR3 reads TGTGCCAGCAGCGGCAGGGGCGTGAACACTGAAGCTTTCTTT.

V gene TRBV7-6 combines with J gene TRBJ2-5; a possible D gene is TRBD2 (6 bases). V was shortened by 5 bases and J by 3 bases, with 16 bases between the two germline ends. Germline V gene sequence: CDR1 SGHVS, CDR2 FNYEAQ. The CDR3 extends over 15 amino acids. The CDR3 sequence is CASSSPSVIEETQYF. The DNA of the CDR3 is TGTGCCAGCAGCAGTCCTAGCGTTATTGAAGAGACCCAGTACTTC.

The rearrangement uses TRBV7-2 and TRBJ1-4; D not resolved. Trimming stripped 3 bases from V and 7 bases from J, with 12 bases between. The CDR3 has 14 residues. Per the germline V gene, CDR1 is SGHTA and CDR2 is FQGNSA. The CDR3 sequence: CASSFWPGLEKLFF. CDR3 in DNA: TGTGCCAGCAGCTTTTGGCCAGGTCTTGAAAAACTGTTTTTT.

This rearrangement joins TRBV4-1 to TRBJ2-7; the D is unclear. The CDR3 length is 15 residues. The V end was cut by 0 bases, the J end by 0 bases, with 9 bases between. The germline gives CDR1 MGHRA, CDR2 YSYEKL. Here the CDR3 reads CASSQDGLSSYEQYF. Written as DNA, the CDR3 is TGCGCCAGCAGCCAAGATGGGCTGAGCTCCTACGAGCAGTACTTC.

The chain uses TRBV13 and TRBJ2-5; unclear D gene. The CDR3 spans 14 residues. The V gene's germline CDR1 is PRHDT and CDR2 FYEKMQ (reference sequence). V was pared by 4 bases and J by 5 bases, with 14 bases between. In nucleotides, the CDR3 is TGTGCCAGCAGCTCAGAGGCCTACGGGGAGACCCAGTACTTC. Its translation is CASSSEAYGETQYF.

The chain employs TRBV4-1 and TRBJ1-6, with D tentatively TRBD1 (6 bases). The CDR3 loop spans 15 amino acids. Germline CDR1 reads MGHRA; CDR2 reads YSYEKL. V lost 8 bases and J 0 bases, leaving 11 bases between the germline ends. CDR3 loop: CASRKGDSYNSPLHF. CDR3 DNA: TGCGCCAGCCGAAAGGGGGACTCCTATAATTCACCCCTCCACTTT.

V and J are TRBV4-1 and TRBJ2-5; D unclear. Germline CDR1 reads MGHRA; CDR2 reads YSYEKL. This CDR3 comprises 15 residues. V shed 0 bases and J shed 2 bases, with 10 bases lying between them. The DNA for the CDR3 is TGCGCCAGCAGCCAAGATGTAACGGTTCAAGAGACCCAGTACTTC. It specifies CASSQDVTVQETQYF.

This rearrangement joins TRBV15 to TRBJ1-2; no clear D. The ends were cut back, 5 bases at V and 3 bases at J, with 13 bases in the middle. The CDR3 is 14 amino acids. In germline, CDR1 is LNHNV, CDR2 YYDKDF (reference sequence). The CDR3 protein is CATSSPGLDYGYTF. In nucleotides, the CDR3 is TGTGCCACCAGCTCTCCAGGTCTGGACTATGGCTACACCTTC. The full variable domain, its missing parts supplied by reference TRBV15 and TRBJ1-2, is DAMVIQNPRYQVTQFGKPVTLSCSQTLNHNVMYWYQQKSSQAPKLLFHYYDKDFNNEADTPDNFQSRRPNTSFCFLDIRSPGLGDTAMYLCATSSPGLDYGYTFGSGTRLTVV.

The chain combines TRBV6-1 with TRBJ2-3, with 11 bases aligning to TRBD2. Germline CDR1 is MNHNS and CDR2 is SASEGT. The CDR3 is 18 amino acids. With V trimmed by 2 bases and J by 3 bases, 10 bases remained unmatched. CDR3 in DNA: TGTGCCAGCAGTGAAAGTCCCTTACTAGCGGGAGTTACAGATACGCAGTATTTT. This encodes CASSESPLLAGVTDTQYF.